This paragraph reports one T cell receptor (beta chain). This entry comes from a study of blood T cell repertoires in COVID-19. About the study: Samples of COVID-19 (acute and convalescent) were obtained from the United States, Italy and Spain. The analysed material was cDNA or gDNA that came from T cells, B-cell-depleted T cells, or PBMCs.

Germline values: CDR1 KGHSH, CDR2 LQKENI. The CDR3 has 15 residues. V dropped 5 bases and J dropped 1 base, with 14 bases sitting between them. In the original processing: How many nucleated cells were present was estimated from reference gene primer amplification. TCRdb's copy holds only in-frame clones and misses some; the assay was immunoSEQ multiplex PCR. V and J calls and clone size follow that table, whereas D and trimming were derived from the DNA. The table records around 250,000 clones, 70% to 90% of them present only once. The rearrangement joins TRBV18 to TRBJ1-1; TRBD1 is a possible D gene (5 bases). Sequencing was carried out using peripheral blood. The sequence was obtained from a woman aged 70 to 79 with active or convalescent COVID-19. The CDR3 spells CASSSPDTPNTEAFF. The DNA of the CDR3 is TGTGCCAGCTCATCCCCGGACACTCCGAACACTGAAGCTTTCTTT.